The rows below give T cell receptor beta chains drawn from one sample of a study of blood T cells in healthy people across ages. MiXCR, applied by TCRdb to the 5' RACE reads, yields one record per CDR3 protein. The profile shows roughly 1,000,000 distinct CDR3 sequences, almost 25% of them singletons. These same records also appear under a second study, on T cells of mothers and their children.

Sequencing was carried out using blood. The receptors were gathered from a girl aged 2-9 years in good health. Each CDR3 is given without its conserved first and last residue.

length,J,V,CDR3
10,TRBJ1-2,TRBV29-1,SVTSPIYGYT
10,TRBJ1-1,TRBV7-8,ASSLVGVEAF
13,-,TRBV6-2/TRBV6-3,ASDSDSRGNYEQY
11,TRBJ1-1,TRBV20-1,SAREQGDTEAF
16,TRBJ2-7,TRBV7-3,ASSYLSSGVPFPYEQY
12,TRBJ2-5,TRBV29-1,SVEQGAAGETQY
12,TRBJ2-1,TRBV24-1,ATRPTGQGNEQF
11,TRBJ2-5,TRBV12-3/TRBV12-4,ASSLGHIETQY
15,TRBJ2-5,TRBV7-6,ASSLDPSSDIGETQY
13,TRBJ2-1,TRBV28,ASSSVSGGPDEQF
15,TRBJ2-5,TRBV11-2,ASSLDPWVMGEETQY
14,TRBJ2-1,TRBV7-8,ASSLAGLAGDDEQF
12,TRBJ2-3,TRBV27,ASRGLAGSYTQY
14,TRBJ2-4,TRBV20-1,SAYAGGAGAKNIQY
13,TRBJ2-7,TRBV7-2,ASSYFDGGSYEQY
11,-,TRBV12-3/TRBV12-4,ASRIEGGYEQY
16,TRBJ2-2,TRBV7-2,ASSLAPSSGLNTGELF
13,TRBJ2-1,TRBV20-1,SADSGTSAYNEQF
10,TRBJ2-1,TRBV18,ASSQSNNEQF
14,TRBJ2-1,TRBV4-1,ASSQEPRGLGVEQF
13,TRBJ2-7,TRBV28,ASSPTGTAAYEQY
13,TRBJ2-5,TRBV11-3,ASSLGQGFFETQY
10,-,TRBV6-6,ASSPGRSEQY
12,TRBJ2-5,TRBV11-1,ASSFKPSGETQY
10,TRBJ2-7,TRBV20-1,SATGRSYEQY
16,TRBJ1-4,TRBV4-3,ASSQGSREIARGEKLF
13,TRBJ2-1,TRBV29-1,SVNRVSVSYNEQF
12,TRBJ2-3,TRBV5-1,ASSLGPTTDTQY